The clone carrying this T cell receptor beta chain was observed many times. This sample was included in a study of blood T cells in healthy people across ages. After removal of 3 bases from V and 4 bases from J, the junction contained 4 bases not matched to a gene. The CDR3 length is 14 residues. CDR1 and CDR2 (germline): KGHSH, LQKENI. A second roughly 6 to 12 cycle PCR used barcoded and J-beta primers. MiXCR was run by TCRdb on the 5' RACE reads, yielding one entry per CDR3 protein. The sample has some 900,000 distinct CDR3 sequences; around 26% are singletons. The TCR was taken from an elderly woman in good health. Sequencing input: blood. The chain carries TRBV18 and TRBJ2-7; 9 bases match TRBD1. CDR3 region: CASSPGGTGYEQYF. Written as DNA, the CDR3 is TGTGCCAGCTCACCGGGAGGGACAGGGTACGAGCAGTACTTC.